This is a list of T cell receptor beta chains from one sample in a study of response to subunit inactivated influenza vaccine. MiXCR was run by TCRdb on the RT-PCR reads, yielding one entry per CDR3 protein. The top ten hold roughly 12% of the sample, which has about 480,000 distinct CDR3 sequences, over 9.5% seen once. The starting material was PBMCs from blood, obtained about 6 weeks after vaccination. The receptors come from a man aged 45-60 years who received an inactivated influenza vaccine. Each CDR3 is given with its conserved first and last residue. Each record gives: V gene, clone size, D gene, J gene, CDR3 DNA, CDR3 protein. A D gene is named only where the DNA matches it firmly. Some rows have no size entry. The others give once, few or many, or a class for an expanded clone.

TRBV4-3	.	.	TRBJ2-7	TGCGCCAGCAGCCAAGAACGTTCGGGCGAGCAGTACTTC	CASSQERSGEQYF
TRBV5-1	many	TRBD2	TRBJ2-1	TGCGCCAGCAGCTTGGTCCCAAGCGGGAGGGAGCAGTTCTTC	CASSLVPSGREQFF
TRBV7-2	.	.	TRBJ2-7	TGTGCCAGCAGCTTAGAGCCGGATTCCGAGCAGTACTTC	CASSLEPDSEQYF
TRBV28	few	TRBD1	TRBJ1-2	TGTGCCAGCAGTTCCAAATTTTACAGGGGCAGAGTGCATGGCTACACCTTC	CASSSKFYRGRVHGYTF
TRBV12-3/TRBV12-4	many	.	TRBJ2-2	TGTGCCAGCAGCGCCGGGTCGCGGACCGGGGAGCTGTTTTTT	CASSAGSRTGELFF
TRBV11-2	few	TRBD2	TRBJ2-2	TGTGCCAGCAGCCGTATTCTAGCGGGGGGGCGTCTCACCGGGGAGCTGTTTTTT	CASSRILAGGRLTGELFF
TRBV29-1	few	.	TRBJ1-1	TGCAGCGTTGAAGATCGCGGTGGGGACACTGAAGCTTTCTTT	CSVEDRGGDTEAFF
TRBV15	.	.	TRBJ2-7	TGTGCCACCAGCAGAGAATCCAGGTCCTACGAGCAGTACTTC	CATSRESRSYEQYF
TRBV28	many	TRBD1	TRBJ2-7	TGTGCCAGCAACAGTTATTGGGGGGGACAGGGGGCTTACGAGCAGTACTTC	CASNSYWGGQGAYEQYF
TRBV4-3	.	TRBD1	TRBJ2-2	TGCGCCAGCAGCCAAGATCTTACAGGGGGAGTCTTTGGGGAGCTGTTTTTT	CASSQDLTGGVFGELFF
TRBV28	.	.	TRBJ2-1	TGTGCCAGCAGGACGAGCGGAGCCCCGGGGTACAATGAGCAGTTCTTC	CASRTSGAPGYNEQFF
TRBV7-9	many	.	TRBJ2-1	TGTGCCAGCAGCTACGCGGGGAACAATGAGCAGTTCTTC	CASSYAGNNEQFF
TRBV5-1	few	.	TRBJ2-7	TGCGCCAGCAGCTCCACCGGGGAGCTATACGAGCAGTACTTC	CASSSTGELYEQYF
TRBV19	few	.	TRBJ2-1	TGTGCCAGTAGTATAATAAGGACTGCTACCTACAATGAGCAGTTCTTC	CASSIIRTATYNEQFF
TRBV4-1	few	TRBD1	TRBJ2-1	TGCGCCAGCAGCCAACTTTTGGGGACAGGGGTAGACAATGAGCAGTTCTTC	CASSQLLGTGVDNEQFF
TRBV6-1	few	.	TRBJ2-7	TGTGCCAGCAGGCCAGGGACGGAGAGCTCCTACGAGCAGTACTTC	CASRPGTESSYEQYF
TRBV15	few	TRBD2	TRBJ2-5	TGTGCCACCAGCAGCCCGGGAGGTGAGACCCAGTACTTC	CATSSPGGETQYF
TRBV5-5	.	TRBD2	TRBJ2-5	TGTGCCAGCAGCCTAGGGACTAGGGGGGTGGAGACCCAGTACTTC	CASSLGTRGVETQYF
TRBV29-1	many	.	TRBJ2-4	TGCAGCGTTCCGGGGCCAGAAAACATTCAGTACTTC	CSVPGPENIQYF
TRBV18	few	TRBD2	TRBJ2-3	TGTGCCAGCTCACCCTCGCGGGGGTTCACAGATACGCAGTATTTT	CASSPSRGFTDTQYF
TRBV3-1	.	.	TRBJ2-7	TGTGCCAGCAGCCAGCAGGACGAGCAGTACTTC	CASSQQDEQYF
TRBV5-1	many	.	TRBJ1-2	TGCGCCAGCAGCTGGGACATCAGTAGAGTCGGCTACACCTTC	CASSWDISRVGYTF
TRBV30	.	TRBD2	TRBJ2-3	TGTGCCTGGAGTCATCAGCGGGGAATGACAGATACGCAGTATTTT	CAWSHQRGMTDTQYF
TRBV7-2	few	TRBD2	TRBJ2-3	TGTGCCAGCAGCGGAGTCGGGACTAGAACAGATACGCAGTATTTT	CASSGVGTRTDTQYF
TRBV6-5	.	.	TRBJ1-4	TGTGCCAGCAGTTACTCTGCGACGGCTAATGAAAAACTGTTTTTT	CASSYSATANEKLFF
TRBV11-2	.	.	TRBJ2-1	TGTGCCAGCAGCCGCAGACAGTATTTCCCCAATGAGCAGTTCTTC	CASSRRQYFPNEQFF
TRBV20-1	few	TRBD1	TRBJ2-3	TGCAGTGCTAGAGTCCGGGACAGGGCTGAAGATACGCAGTATTTT	CSARVRDRAEDTQYF
TRBV6-5	many	.	TRBJ2-1	TGTGCCAGCAGTTTTGGTCAGGGAATCATTAGCTCCTACAATGAGCAGTTCTTC	CASSFGQGIISSYNEQFF
TRBV27	.	TRBD1	TRBJ1-5	TGTGCCAGCAGGAATACAGGGGAATGGGGTCAGCCCCAGCATTTT	CASRNTGEWGQPQHF
TRBV5-6	many	TRBD2	TRBJ2-5	TGTGCCAGCAACAAACCCGGGACTAGCGGGACAGAGACCCAGTACTTC	CASNKPGTSGTETQYF
TRBV5-6	.	TRBD1	TRBJ2-3	TGTGCCAGCAGCTTGGGTCAACAGGGGCCCCTCACAGATACGCAGTATTTT	CASSLGQQGPLTDTQYF
TRBV20-1	many	.	TRBJ1-1	TGCAGCGCCGACCGGGACACTGAAGCTTTCTTT	CSADRDTEAFF
TRBV4-2	.	.	TRBJ2-4	TGTGCCAGCAGCACGACAGGGGACTACGGTTCTGGCATTCAGTACTTC	CASSTTGDYGSGIQYF
TRBV4-3	few	.	TRBJ2-2	TGCGCCAGCAGCTATTTTATCGGAGGCGGGGAGCTGTTTTTT	CASSYFIGGGELFF
TRBV12-3/TRBV12-4	many	.	TRBJ2-5	TGTGCCAGCAGCCCCATATGGGGGACCCAGTACTTC	CASSPIWGTQYF
TRBV28	.	.	TRBJ2-5	TGTGCCAGCAGCCCCTTTGGCTGGAGAGGACAAGAGACCCAGTACTTC	CASSPFGWRGQETQYF
TRBV10-3	many	TRBD2	TRBJ2-1	TGTGCCATCAGTGAGGTGACTAGCGGGACCTACAATGAGCAGTTCTTC	CAISEVTSGTYNEQFF
TRBV7-2	many	TRBD2	TRBJ2-1	TGTGCCAGCAGCCGGACTAGCGGAAACAATGAGCAGTTCTTC	CASSRTSGNNEQFF
TRBV3-1	.	.	TRBJ1-2	TGTGCCAGCAGCCAAGATGGGCGGGGGGAGTTC	CASSQDGRGEF
TRBV20-1	few	TRBD2	TRBJ2-7	TGCAGTGCTAGAGTCCCCGGGACTAGCGCTTTCCACGAGCAGTACTTC	CSARVPGTSAFHEQYF
TRBV7-6	many	TRBD2	TRBJ2-3	TGTGCCAGCAGCTTAGGACTAGCGGGAGGGCCCGCTACAGATACGCAGTATTTT	CASSLGLAGGPATDTQYF
TRBV7-2	.	.	TRBJ2-7	TGTGCCAGCAGCTATCCCGGGCGGTGGTACGAGCAGTACTTC	CASSYPGRWYEQYF
TRBV11-1	.	TRBD2	TRBJ2-7	TGTGCCAGCAGCTTCAGCGGGAGTAACCACGAGCAGTACTTC	CASSFSGSNHEQYF
TRBV4-1	few	TRBD2	TRBJ2-2	TGCGCCAGCAGCCTCCGAGCGGGGGGGCCTTCCGGGGAGCTGTTTTTT	CASSLRAGGPSGELFF
TRBV5-1	few	.	TRBJ2-7	TGCGCCAGCTCCAGGCAGGGTATCGACGAGCAGTACTTC	CASSRQGIDEQYF
TRBV20-1	.	.	TRBJ2-5	TGCAGTGCTAGAGATCCCGGCGGGGAAAATGCGGAGACCCAGTACTTC	CSARDPGGENAETQYF
TRBV6-1	few	.	TRBJ1-1	TGTGCCAGTCGGCCGGGACAAATGAACACTGAAGCTTTCTTT	CASRPGQMNTEAFF